Following are 10 T cell receptor beta chains from one sample sequenced in a study of sequential checkpoint blockade in melanoma. Specified treatment: randomized to nivolumab then ipilimumab (arm A) or the reverse (arm B). The method was immunoSEQ multiplex PCR; TCRdb's version includes in-frame clones alone and lacks a portion of them. The sample lists more than 25,000 clones; 85% to 90% were seen once. The sequenced sample was CD8+ T cells sorted from blood (inferred from file names), obtained from a patient given nivolumab and ipilimumab in sequence. These receptors originate from a human donor with melanoma.

The chain couples TRBV4-3 to TRBJ1-5; D is unclear. Germline CDR1 LGHNA, CDR2 YSLEER. This CDR3 is 14 amino acids long. Trimming removed 0 bases from V and 6 bases from J, with 9 bases in between. DNA for the CDR3: TGCGCCAGCAGCCAAGATCGAGGGCCTCAGCCCCAGCATTTT. Its protein product is CASSQDRGPQPQHF.

The chain recombines TRBV10-3 with TRBJ2-7, with a possible D match to TRBD1 (5 bases). The V end was cut by 0 bases, the J end by 3 bases, with 15 bases between. Germline V lookup: CDR1 ENHRY, CDR2 SYGVKD. The CDR3 totals 16 residues. The CDR3 spells CAISESKSGNNYEQYF. Written as DNA, the CDR3 is TGTGCCATCAGTGAGTCGAAATCAGGGAACAACTACGAGCAGTACTTC.

V and J are TRBV15 and TRBJ2-4; 7 nucleotides align to TRBD2. Germline CDR1 and CDR2: LNHNV and YYDKDF (reference sequence). V was pared by 0 bases and J by 10 bases, with 9 bases of the junction left unmatched. The CDR3 totals 15 residues. CDR3 region: CATSRDVASGAIQYF. DNA for the CDR3: TGTGCCACCAGCAGAGATGTGGCTAGCGGAGCTATTCAGTACTTC. The variable domain in full, with the rest retrieved from reference TRBV15 and TRBJ2-4, is DAMVIQNPRYQVTQFGKPVTLSCSQTLNHNVMYWYQQKSSQAPKLLFHYYDKDFNNEADTPDNFQSRRPNTSFCFLDIRSPGLGDTAMYLCATSRDVASGAIQYFGAGTRLSVL.

This chain uses TRBV2 with TRBJ1-2; 10 nucleotides align to TRBD1. The length of the CDR3 is 13 residues. Per germline, CDR1 SNHLY and CDR2 FYNNEI. J was trimmed by 7 bases and V by 9 bases; bases with no gene match: 8. The CDR3 region has the DNA TGTGCCAGGTGGGACAGGGGAGATCGTGGCTACACCTTC. The encoded protein is CARWDRGDRGYTF.

The rearrangement links TRBV28 to TRBJ1-1; D remains ambiguous. V was trimmed by 6 bases and J by 2 bases, leaving 10 bases between them. Germline CDR1 reads MDHEN; CDR2 reads SYDVKM. The CDR3 sequence is 13 residues long. CDR3 sequence reads: CASSLLSNTEAFF. The CDR3 region has the DNA TGTGCCAGCAGCCTGTTGAGTAACACTGAAGCTTTCTTT.

The J gene is TRBJ2-2, the V gene TRBV28; TRBD1 matches 8 bases. J gave up 0 bases and V 4 bases, and 7 bases lay outside the gene matches. The CDR3 spans 17 residues. The V gene's germline CDR1 is MDHEN and CDR2 SYDVKM. This CDR3 is CASSSTTTGANTGELFF. CDR3 DNA: TGTGCCAGCAGTTCCACTACGACAGGGGCGAACACCGGGGAGCTGTTTTTT.

This chain links TRBV9 with TRBJ1-1; 7 bases agree with TRBD1. The CDR3 runs 14 residues. V dropped 0 bases and J dropped 1; count of bases not matched to a gene: 0. Germline lookup yields CDR1 SGDLS and CDR2 YYNGEE. CDR3 sequence: CASSVGTGNTEAFF. As DNA, the CDR3 is TGTGCCAGCAGCGTAGGGACAGGGAACACTGAAGCTTTCTTT.

V usage is TRBV6-5 and J usage is TRBJ2-5; D is perhaps TRBD2 (6 bases). V shed 1 base and J shed 0 bases, with 9 bases lying between them. The CDR3 has 15 residues. CDR1 is MNHEY, CDR2 SVGAGI, per germline. CDR3 sequence reads: CASSYWSGDQETQYF. As DNA, the CDR3 is TGTGCCAGCAGTTACTGGTCGGGGGACCAAGAGACCCAGTACTTC.

This chain connects TRBV27 to TRBJ2-4, with D perhaps TRBD2 (6 bases). This CDR3 region has 16 residues. CDR1 and CDR2 (germline): MNHEY, SMNVEV (reference sequence). The ends were cut back, 4 bases at V and 5 bases at J, with 18 bases in the middle. CDR3 sequence reads: CASSSFRGLLENIQYF. The CDR3 DNA follows: TGTGCCAGCAGTTCCTTCCGGGGGTTGCTCGAAAACATTCAGTACTTC.

This chain uses TRBV2 with TRBJ2-7; D gene ambiguous. V was pared by 6 bases and J by 6 bases, with 6 bases between. There are 10 residues in the CDR3. The germline V gene has CDR1 SNHLY and CDR2 FYNNEI. The CDR3 loop is CASSPSEQYF. The CDR3 DNA reads TGTGCCAGCAGCCCATCCGAGCAGTACTTC.